Sequencing of this T cell receptor beta chain was carried out in a study of cytomegalovirus exposure and HLA in healthy donors. PCR used 60 Vbeta primers and 13 Jbeta primers. Sequencing used immunoSEQ multiplex PCR; TCRdb keeps in-frame clones, though not all of them. The table lists approximately 75,000 clones, with 4% to 5.5% in the top ten. Trimming removed 7 bases from V and 2 bases from J, with 12 bases in between. Germline loops: CDR1 SNHLY, CDR2 FYNNEI. The CDR3 runs to 14 residues. The sequencing sample was made of PBMCs. The origin of this receptor is a middle-aged man in good health and CMV-seronegative. The chain recombines TRBV2 with TRBJ2-1; D remains ambiguous. The CDR3 nucleotides are TGTGCCAGCATCTGGGCCAGAGCCTACAATGAGCAGTTCTTC. This codes for CASIWARAYNEQFF.